This T cell receptor beta chain was observed in a study of T cell responses to AZD1222 COVID-19 vaccine (dated by TCRdb to the early 2020s). About the study as a whole: TCR sequencing was performed for some 250 trial participants, of whom about 200 were given two doses of AZD1222 and around 26 were given two doses of MenACWY control vaccine. Enrollment into the trials was organized by age into subgroups of 18-55, 56-69 and 70-plus years, and those subgroups contained roughly 150, 30 and 60 TCR-sequenced participants, respectively.

The CDR3 sequence holds 19 residues, the cysteine and phenylalanine included. The retained sequence is limited to the CDR3, 57 bases, with the frame set at the first base. CDR1 MGHRA and CDR2 YSYEKL are derived from the germline V gene. The junction carries 17 bases between V and J, which are trimmed by 0 bases and 2 bases respectively. Taken with the paper, the label for time point translates to: about 28 days (+/-7) after the second vaccine dose. AZD1222 recipients whose second dose came at about 4 weeks and those whose second dose came at about 12 weeks were combined into one group, since spike-specific TCR depth and breadth did not differ between the two schedules. Samples from vaccinated people were obtained from the UK trials COV001 and COV002, which included a single-blind randomized controlled phase 2/3 trial of AZD1222 (ChAdOx1 nCoV-19) in healthy adults. For TCRbeta chain sequencing, PBMC samples were collected from trial participants at day 0 and at day 28 after the second dose.

Overall study outcomes, separate from this receptor: Because no samples from the day 14 peak response were available, repertoires could be characterized only after the peak T cell response. Reportedly, almost half of the unique spike-specific TCRs recognized epitopes lying outside the regions that are mutated in the B.1.351 and B.1.1.7 variants. Conclusions about previously exposed vaccinees are limited because only six or seven AZD1222 recipients were SARS-CoV-2 seropositive at baseline. The 56-69-year group was small, and its depth increase did not reach significance, likely because of low power. Participants were mostly white British, with more females than males. The authors suggested clonal diversity may have been underestimated. After two AZD1222 doses, both the breadth and the depth of spike-specific TCRs were significantly higher than at day 0 and than in MenACWY recipients. The whole spike protein was spanned by vaccine-associated CD4 TCRs, and dominant responses were seen in regions 160-218 and 743-854.

Remarks on this clone: Its specific antigen is unknown. No base quality information exists; no much larger clone differs at one position.

The CDR3 regions of human TCRbeta chains were analyzed by immunosequencing. For the original study's pipeline: Repertoire TCRs were matched against a reference library of SARS-CoV-2-specific TCRs generated with the MIRA antigen-specificity platform. Breadth meant the fraction of unique TCRs that were SARS-CoV-2-associated, whereas depth meant the fraction of total T cells that were SARS-CoV-2-associated. Each spike-specific TCR was assigned to its reactive spike region and to a CD4 or CD8 class using the MIRA data. Log10-transformed breadth and depth values were compared by one-way ANOVA with Sidak's multiple comparisons tests. The table comes from immuneACCESS by way of TCRdb, which keeps in-frame sequences with V and J called. Part of the clones is missing from these tables; in studies checked, under half for an unresolved V gene and the rest for unknown reasons. Clonal size and the V and J genes are those of that table, whereas D and trimming came from the DNA. The sample records 100,000 to 150,000 clones, around 90% of which are singletons. The top ten clones comprise 1.5% to 2% of the sample.

The sequence was collected from an adult who received the AZD1222 COVID-19 vaccine. This chain joins TRBV4-1 to TRBJ1-6; a tentative D call is TRBD1 (6 bases match). The sample here was peripheral blood, taken 28 days after the second AZD1222 dose. The CDR3 reads CASSQEGAIYSAYNSPLHF. The sequence in DNA is TGCGCCAGCAGCCAAGAGGGGGCAATATACTCTGCCTATAATTCACCCCTCCACTTT.